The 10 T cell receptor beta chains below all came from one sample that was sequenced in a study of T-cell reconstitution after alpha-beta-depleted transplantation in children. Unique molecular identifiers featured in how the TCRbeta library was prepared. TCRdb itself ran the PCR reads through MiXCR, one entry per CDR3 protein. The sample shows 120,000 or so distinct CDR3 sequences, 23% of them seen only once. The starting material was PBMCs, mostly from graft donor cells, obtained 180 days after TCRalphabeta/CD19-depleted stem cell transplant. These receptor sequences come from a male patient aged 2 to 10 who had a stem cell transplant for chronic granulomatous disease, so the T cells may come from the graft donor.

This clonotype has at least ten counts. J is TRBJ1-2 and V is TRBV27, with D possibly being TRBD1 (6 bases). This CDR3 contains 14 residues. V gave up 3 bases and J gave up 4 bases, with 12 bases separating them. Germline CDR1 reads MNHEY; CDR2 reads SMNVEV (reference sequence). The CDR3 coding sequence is TGTGCCAGCAGTTTTGCAGGGGAGGGCTATGGCTACACCTTC. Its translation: CASSFAGEGYGYTF.

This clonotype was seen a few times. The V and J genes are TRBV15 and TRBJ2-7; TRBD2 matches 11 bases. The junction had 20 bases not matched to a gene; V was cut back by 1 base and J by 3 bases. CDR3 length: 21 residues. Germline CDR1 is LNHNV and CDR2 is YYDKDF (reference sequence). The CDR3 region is CATSRAPKTSGKPSLIYEQYF. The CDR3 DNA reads TGTGCCACCAGCAGAGCACCCAAGACTAGCGGGAAGCCCTCATTAATCTACGAGCAGTACTTC.

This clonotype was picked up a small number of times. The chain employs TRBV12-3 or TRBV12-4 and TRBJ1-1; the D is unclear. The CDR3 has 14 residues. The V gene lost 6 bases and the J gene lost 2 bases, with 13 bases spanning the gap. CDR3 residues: CASSPRDANTEAFF. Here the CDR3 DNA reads TGTGCCAGCAGCCCTCGAGACGCAAACACTGAAGCTTTCTTT.

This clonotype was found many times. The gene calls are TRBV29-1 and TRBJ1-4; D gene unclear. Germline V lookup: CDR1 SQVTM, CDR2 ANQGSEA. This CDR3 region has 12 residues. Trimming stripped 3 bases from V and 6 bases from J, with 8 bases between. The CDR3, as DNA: TGCAGCGTTGAGCAGCAGGATGAAAAACTGTTTTTT. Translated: CSVEQQDEKLFF.

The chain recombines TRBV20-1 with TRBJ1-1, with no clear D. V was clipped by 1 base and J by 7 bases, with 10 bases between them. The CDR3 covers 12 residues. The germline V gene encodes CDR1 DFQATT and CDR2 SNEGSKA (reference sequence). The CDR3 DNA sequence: TGCAGTGCTAGAGCCAGTGGACTTGAAGCTTTCTTT. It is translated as CSARASGLEAFF.

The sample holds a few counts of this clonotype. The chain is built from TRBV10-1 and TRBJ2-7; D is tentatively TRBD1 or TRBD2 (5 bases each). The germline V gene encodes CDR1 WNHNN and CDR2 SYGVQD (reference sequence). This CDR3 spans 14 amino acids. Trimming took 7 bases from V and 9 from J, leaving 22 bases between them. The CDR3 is CASTPGAGTKGQYF. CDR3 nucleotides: TGCGCCAGCACTCCTGGGGCAGGGACCAAAGGGCAGTACTTC.

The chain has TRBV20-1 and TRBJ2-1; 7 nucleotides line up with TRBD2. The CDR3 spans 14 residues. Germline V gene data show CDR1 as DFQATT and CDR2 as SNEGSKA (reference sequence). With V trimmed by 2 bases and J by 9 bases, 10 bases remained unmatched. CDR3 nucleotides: TGCAGTGCTAGACGTACGACTAGCAGATCTGAGCAGTTCTTC. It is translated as CSARRTTSRSEQFF.

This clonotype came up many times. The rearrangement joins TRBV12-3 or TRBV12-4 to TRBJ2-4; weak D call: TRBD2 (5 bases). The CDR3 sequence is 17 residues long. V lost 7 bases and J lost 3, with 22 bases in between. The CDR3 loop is CASTPVGREGNKNIQYF. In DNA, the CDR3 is TGTGCCAGCACCCCGGTTGGGAGAGAAGGGAACAAAAACATTCAGTACTTC.

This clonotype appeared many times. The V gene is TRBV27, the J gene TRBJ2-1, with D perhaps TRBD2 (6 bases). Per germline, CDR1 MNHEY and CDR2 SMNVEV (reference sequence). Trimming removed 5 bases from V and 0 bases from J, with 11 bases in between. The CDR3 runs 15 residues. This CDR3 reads CASSPRRGSYNEQFF. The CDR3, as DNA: TGTGCCAGCAGTCCTCGGCGGGGCTCCTACAATGAGCAGTTCTTC.

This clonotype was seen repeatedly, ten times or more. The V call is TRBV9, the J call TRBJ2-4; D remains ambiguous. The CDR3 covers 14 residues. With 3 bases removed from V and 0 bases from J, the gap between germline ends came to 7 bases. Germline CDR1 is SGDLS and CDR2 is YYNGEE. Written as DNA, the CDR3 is TGTGCCAGCAGCGCGACTGTAGCCAAAAACATTCAGTACTTC. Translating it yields CASSATVAKNIQYF.